Shown below are 8 T cell receptor beta chains from a single sample sequenced in a study of CD8 T cells in Susac syndrome. Reverse transcription of roughly 0.5 to 1 ug RNA was performed with random hexamers. TCRdb fed the immunoSEQ multiplex PCR reads into MiXCR, producing one record per CDR3 protein. The table includes tens of thousands of distinct CDR3 sequences, 80% to 95% detected once. Sequencing was performed on CD8+ T cells from PBMCs. The receptors were gathered from a human donor in good health.

A remark on this clonotype: One junction end disagrees with the germline gene, perhaps due to a read error. The V gene is TRBV7-7, the J gene TRBJ2-4; D uncertain. Germline loops: CDR1 SSHAT, CDR2 FNYEAQ (reference sequence). The CDR3 totals 12 residues. The CDR3 nucleotides read TGTGCTAGCAGCTTAGGGAAAAACATTCAGTACTTC. This codes for CASSLGKNIQYF.

This clonotype showed up just once. The J gene is TRBJ2-7, the V gene TRBV5-1; D gene uncertain. CDR3 length: 14 amino acids. Trimming took off 1 base at V and 7 bases at J, with 15 bases between the two ends. Germline V CDR1 and CDR2: SGHRS, YFSETQ. The CDR3 here is CASSLMLDGYEQYF. In DNA, the CDR3 is TGCGCCAGCAGCTTGATGCTGGATGGTTATGAGCAGTACTTC.

The chain is built from TRBV29-1 and TRBJ2-1; 7 nucleotides align to TRBD2. Germline lookup yields CDR1 SQVTM and CDR2 ANQGSEA. The V and J ends lost 3 bases and 2 bases, in that order; junction bases with no gene match: 7. The CDR3 is 15 residues long. The CDR3: CSVEPAGYTYNEQFF. In nucleotides, the CDR3 is TGCAGCGTTGAGCCAGCGGGATATACCTACAATGAGCAGTTCTTC.

The rearrangement joins TRBV4-2 to TRBJ1-4; tentative D call: TRBD1 (5 bases). Germline V lookup: CDR1 LGHNA, CDR2 YNFKEQ. V gave up 4 bases and J gave up 11 bases, with 17 bases separating them. This CDR3 is built from 14 residues. For the CDR3, the DNA is TGTGCCAGCAGCCCTAGGCCCCACGGGGGGAAACTGTTTTTT. Amino acid sequence: CASSPRPHGGKLFF.

This sequence joins TRBV28 and TRBJ2-7; D is unclear. The V end was cut by 5 bases, the J end by 2 bases, with 16 bases between. CDR3 length: 15 residues. Germline V gene lookup returns CDR1 MDHEN and CDR2 SYDVKM. The CDR3, as DNA: TGTGCCAGCAGTCCTCCCGAAAGAAAGACCTACGAGCAGTACTTC. It is translated as CASSPPERKTYEQYF.

This clonotype turned up a few times. The chain joins TRBV27 to TRBJ2-3; D call uncertain. V shed 5 bases and J shed 2 bases, with 5 bases lying between them. CDR1 and CDR2 from the germline V gene are MNHEY and SMNVEV (reference sequence). The CDR3 has 12 residues. The CDR3 nucleotides are TGTGCCAGCAGTCCCCACACAGATACGCAGTATTTT. This gives the protein CASSPHTDTQYF.

This chain connects TRBV7-9 to TRBJ1-5, with TRBD1 matching over 7 bases. Germline lookup yields CDR1 SEHNR and CDR2 FQNEAQ (reference sequence). The V segment lost 5 bases and the J segment 7 bases; nucleotides outside the gene matches: 2. CDR3 length equals 12 residues. CDR3 sequence reads: CASSKGGQPQHF. CDR3 in DNA: TGTGCCAGCAGCAAAGGGGGCCAGCCCCAGCATTTT.

The genes are TRBV6-4 and TRBJ2-1, with 7 nucleotides matching TRBD2. The CDR3 loop spans 14 amino acids. Per germline, CDR1 MRHNA and CDR2 SNTAGT. V lost 2 bases and J lost 8; bases outside the gene matches: 6. DNA of the CDR3: TGTGCCAGCAGTGACCGCCGACTAGCCGATGAGCAGTTCTTC. Its translation: CASSDRRLADEQFF.